This T cell receptor beta chain appears in the sequencing data of a study of cytotoxic CD8 clonotypes in ibrutinib-treated CLL. Study findings and constraints: Under treatment, the uncommon public clonotypes either contracted or remained stable.

A remark on this clone: The target antigen is unknown.

The assay was immunoSEQ multiplex PCR, and TCRdb's table has in-frame clones only and misses some. The data contain tens of thousands of clones, approximately 70% of them singletons. The CDR3 has 14 residues. V trimming: 5 bases; J trimming: 8 bases; junction bases outside the gene matches: 12. Germline V gene data show CDR1 as SEHNR and CDR2 as FQNEAQ (reference sequence). The source of this sequence is a human donor with chronic lymphocytic leukemia. Sequencing used PBMCs, obtained at disease progression, from a patient treated with ibrutinib. The rearrangement joins TRBV7-9 to TRBJ2-7, with TRBD1 matching over 7 bases. The CDR3 here is CASSPKDGTVKQYF. CDR3 DNA: TGTGCCAGCAGCCCCAAAGACGGGACAGTCAAGCAGTACTTC.